This T cell receptor beta chain comes out of a study of blood T cell repertoires in COVID-19. Turning to the study itself: T cells, B-cell-depleted T cells, or PBMCs supplied cDNA or gDNA.

In terms of age and location, participants ranged from about 18 to 90 years and lived in about 25 US areas. Original methodology: Estimated nucleated cell counts came from reference gene primer amplification. The protocol was immunoSEQ multiplex PCR, while the TCRdb copy is restricted to in-frame clones and leaves out a portion. Clonal size and the V and J genes are those of that table, whereas D and trimming came from the DNA. In the table there are 250,000 to 300,000 clones, roughly four fifths of which are singletons. The CDR3 totals 15 residues. CDR1 MDHEN and CDR2 SYDVKM come from the germline V gene. The J segment lost 9 bases and the V segment lost 3 bases, leaving 11 bases of the junction unmatched.

Sample: PBMCs or T cells enriched from blood (not recorded which). This receptor was obtained from a man aged 35 to 55 who had been exposed to COVID-19. The chain is built from TRBV28 and TRBJ1-5; TRBD1 matches 7 bases. The CDR3 region is CASSFSDRKYRPQHF. CDR3 DNA sequence: TGTGCCAGCAGTTTTTCGGACAGGAAATATCGGCCCCAGCATTTT.